The 32 T cell receptor beta chains reported below all come from one sample, sequenced in a study of cytomegalovirus exposure and HLA in healthy donors. The primer mix had 60 Vbeta and 13 Jbeta primers. Sequenced by immunoSEQ multiplex PCR; TCRdb stores in-frame clones only, minus some. Among about 120,000 clones listed, over 70% were seen once. Sequenced input: PBMCs. Receptor source: a female donor in good health and CMV-seropositive.

The genes are TRBV27 and TRBJ1-5; no definite D call. CDR1 is MNHEY and CDR2 is SMNVEV in the germline V gene (reference sequence). This CDR3 region has 13 residues. Trimming took off 8 bases at V and 6 bases at J, with 14 bases between the two ends. This CDR3 reads CASGRDRGQPQHF. The DNA of the CDR3 is TGTGCCAGCGGACGGGATCGCGGTCAGCCCCAGCATTTT.

The genes are TRBV5-4 and TRBJ2-1, with a weak D call TRBD1 (6 bases). Trimming shortened V by 0 bases and J by 4 bases, and 11 bases separated the two germline ends. CDR1 and CDR2 from the germline V gene are SGHNT and YYREEE (reference sequence). The CDR3 totals 15 residues. The CDR3 here is CASSLVGQLYNEQFF. DNA of the CDR3: TGTGCCAGCAGCTTGGTAGGACAGCTATACAATGAGCAGTTCTTC.

This clone appeared a few times. V usage is TRBV25-1 and J usage is TRBJ1-1; weak D call: TRBD1 (5 bases). CDR1 and CDR2 (germline): MGHDK, SYGVNS. V was pared by 6 bases and J by 8 bases, with 13 bases between. CDR3 length equals 12 residues. The CDR3 region is CASSTPKGEAFF. CDR3 bases: TGTGCCAGCAGCACCCCAAAGGGGGAAGCTTTCTTT.

This clone appeared once. The chain uses TRBV14 and TRBJ1-2; weak D call: TRBD1 (5 bases). Trimming removed 4 bases at V and 8 bases at J, with 20 bases between. CDR1 SGHDN and CDR2 FVKESK come from the germline V gene. There are 15 residues in the CDR3. The CDR3: CASSPQTGSGWGYTF. The DNA of the CDR3 is TGTGCCAGCAGCCCCCAAACAGGCAGTGGCTGGGGCTACACCTTC.

This chain joins TRBV5-1 and TRBJ1-4, with 9 bases identical to TRBD1. With 4 bases clipped from V and 2 bases from J, the junction kept 12 bases outside the gene matches. The CDR3 is 18 amino acids. In germline, CDR1 is SGHRS, CDR2 YFSETQ. The CDR3: CASSPGTGRGWTNEKLFF. In nucleotides, the CDR3 is TGCGCCAGCAGCCCCGGGACAGGGAGGGGATGGACTAATGAAAAACTGTTTTTT.

The chain recombines TRBV4-2 with TRBJ1-2; the D gene is possibly TRBD1 (6 bases). From germline, CDR1 is LGHNA and CDR2 YNFKEQ. The CDR3 has 14 amino acids. V lost 9 bases and J 2 bases, leaving 16 bases between the germline ends. The CDR3 DNA reads TGTGCCAGTACCCGGGGGGGCGGAAACTATGGCTACACCTTC. This encodes CASTRGGGNYGYTF.

The chain employs TRBV7-9 and TRBJ2-6; the match to TRBD1 covers 11 bases. Trimming removed 4 bases from V and 0 bases from J; junction bases left unmatched: 5. Per germline, CDR1 SEHNR and CDR2 FQNEAQ (reference sequence). The CDR3 contains 18 residues. CDR3 DNA sequence: TGTGCCAGCAGCTCTCGGACAGGGGGCTTCTCTGGGGCCAACGTCCTGACTTTC. Its translation: CASSSRTGGFSGANVLTF.

Written as DNA, the CDR3 is TGTGCCAGCAGCCCGGACAGTGTCTTACTCGGAAACACCATATATTTT. It codes for CASSPDSVLLGNTIYF. The V call is TRBV6-6, the J call TRBJ1-3; possible D gene TRBD1, 6 bases. Germline V lookup: CDR1 MNHNY, CDR2 SVGAGI (reference sequence). This CDR3 comprises 16 residues. V was cut by 6 bases and J by 4 bases, with 19 bases left in between.

This chain connects TRBV7-7 to TRBJ2-2; possibly TRBD1 for D (5 bases). V dropped 1 base and J dropped 5 bases, with 8 bases sitting between them. The CDR3 has 14 residues. Per germline, CDR1 SSHAT and CDR2 FNYEAQ (reference sequence). CDR3 amino acids: CASSLDQGTGELFF. As DNA, the CDR3 is TGTGCCAGCAGCTTAGACCAGGGAACCGGGGAGCTGTTTTTT.

A single count supports this clone. The rearrangement links TRBV5-4 to TRBJ2-1; 12 bases fit TRBD2. CDR3 length: 16 amino acids. The junction had 9 bases not matched to a gene; V was cut back by 4 bases and J by 7 bases. Germline CDR1 reads SGHNT; CDR2 reads YYREEE (reference sequence). This CDR3 is CASSPLSSGGGNEQFF. The CDR3 bases are TGTGCCAGCAGCCCCTTGTCTAGCGGGGGGGGTAATGAGCAGTTCTTC.

A word on this clone: The sample holds other DNA sequences that translate to the same CDR3. The chain has TRBV28 and TRBJ1-2, with TRBD1 matching over 11 bases. CDR1 and CDR2 (germline): MDHEN, SYDVKM. After removal of 5 bases from V and 6 bases from J, the junction contained 2 bases not matched to a gene. This CDR3 spans 13 amino acids. The CDR3 is CASSPGQGDGYTF. As DNA, the CDR3 is TGTGCCAGCAGTCCGGGACAGGGGGATGGCTACACCTTC.

To note about this clone: In the same sample, other DNA sequences code for this CDR3. The rearrangement uses TRBV15 and TRBJ1-1; maybe TRBD1 (6 bases). Germline V CDR1 and CDR2: LNHNV, YYDKDF (reference sequence). Trimming removed 4 bases at V and 5 bases at J, with 17 bases between. The CDR3 sequence is 15 residues long. The CDR3 DNA reads as TGTGCCACCAGCACTCAAGTACAGGGCGGGACTGAAGCTTTCTTT. It specifies CATSTQVQGGTEAFF.

This chain connects TRBV5-1 to TRBJ1-1; TRBD1 might be the D (5 bases). The CDR3 contains 16 residues. The V end lost 2 bases, the J end lost 2 bases, and 16 bases lay between the germline ends. Germline CDR1 SGHRS, CDR2 YFSETQ. The CDR3 DNA sequence: TGCGCCAGCAGCTTCACCGTGGCAGGGCCTAACACTGAAGCTTTCTTT. It codes for CASSFTVAGPNTEAFF.

This chain joins TRBV5-4 and TRBJ2-4; 9 bases match TRBD1. The CDR3 length is 15 residues. Germline V CDR1 and CDR2: SGHNT, YYREEE (reference sequence). Trimming cost V 4 bases and J 6 bases; bases outside gene matches: 8. The CDR3: CASSAAGTGRNIQYF. The CDR3 nucleotides are TGTGCCAGCAGCGCCGCCGGGACAGGGCGAAACATTCAGTACTTC.

V usage is TRBV30 and J usage is TRBJ1-5; maybe TRBD1 (5 bases). This CDR3 region has 15 residues. V was cut by 2 bases and J by 2 bases, with 13 bases left in between. Germline CDR1 and CDR2: GTSNPN and SVGIG (reference sequence). CDR3 protein: CAWSHQGAGNQPQHF. The CDR3, as DNA: TGTGCCTGGAGTCACCAAGGGGCTGGCAATCAGCCCCAGCATTTT.

The table lists this clone with a few counts. The chain joins TRBV2 to TRBJ2-5, with a possible D match to TRBD2 (6 bases). The CDR3 spans 14 residues. Germline V gene lookup returns CDR1 SNHLY and CDR2 FYNNEI. Trimming took 7 bases from V and 5 from J, leaving 17 bases between them. The CDR3 is CASTLGGGGETQYF. The CDR3 DNA is TGTGCCAGCACTCTTGGGGGAGGAGGGGAGACCCAGTACTTC.

The chain employs TRBV2 and TRBJ1-3, with 7 bases fitting TRBD1. The J segment lost 7 bases and the V segment lost 8 bases, leaving 11 bases of the junction unmatched. Germline V gene data show CDR1 as SNHLY and CDR2 as FYNNEI. The CDR3 contains 14 residues. In DNA, the CDR3 is TGTGCCAGCCGGCCGGAAGGACAGGAGAACACCATATATTTT. Residues: CASRPEGQENTIYF.

V is TRBV16 and J is TRBJ2-5; D is possibly TRBD1 (6 bases). The CDR3 has 13 residues. Trimming removed 6 bases from V and 5 bases from J, with 13 bases in between. The germline CDR1 and CDR2 sequences are KGHSY and FQNENV. The CDR3 sequence is CASRQGFVETQYF. The DNA of the CDR3 is TGTGCCAGCAGACAGGGCTTTGTGGAGACCCAGTACTTC.

In its sample, this clone was seen a few times. The rearrangement joins TRBV6-5 to TRBJ2-7; D possibly corresponds to TRBD1 (6 bases). V lost 5 bases and J 1 base, leaving 9 bases between the germline ends. The CDR3 is 13 amino acids. Germline CDR1 MNHEY, CDR2 SVGAGI. The CDR3 region is CASSQQGSYEQYF. The CDR3 DNA reads TGTGCCAGCAGTCAACAGGGTTCCTACGAGCAGTACTTC.

The chain employs TRBV21-1 and TRBJ1-2. TRBV21-1 represents a pseudogene. The CDR3 sequence is 14 residues long. In nucleotides, the CDR3 is TGTGCCAGCAGACACGGGGGGCTCTACTATGGCTACACCTTC. The encoded protein is CASRHGGLYYGYTF.

The gene calls are TRBV25-1 and TRBJ1-4; tentative D call: TRBD1 (6 bases). The CDR3 sequence is 14 residues long. Germline CDR1 reads MGHDK; CDR2 reads SYGVNS. Trimming stripped 3 bases from V and 8 bases from J, with 13 bases between. The CDR3 spells CASSDGGAQEKLFF. In DNA, the CDR3 is TGTGCCAGCAGTGATGGGGGGGCACAGGAAAAACTGTTTTTT.

The sample holds one count of this clone. The rearrangement joins TRBV10-3 to TRBJ1-1; D perhaps matches TRBD1 (6 bases). V was shortened by 5 bases and J by 5 bases, with 9 bases between the two germline ends. Germline V gene lookup returns CDR1 ENHRY and CDR2 SYGVKD. There are 12 residues in the CDR3. The CDR3: CAISPGETEAFF. The DNA for the CDR3 is TGTGCCATCAGTCCAGGGGAAACTGAAGCTTTCTTT.

The rearrangement uses TRBV6-5 and TRBJ2-3; D is uncertain. V was pared by 0 bases and J by 1 base, with 11 bases between. Germline CDR1 is MNHEY and CDR2 is SVGAGI. The CDR3 runs 16 residues. The CDR3 DNA sequence: TGTGCCAGCAGTTACTCCTGGTCTACCGGCACAGATACGCAGTATTTT. This gives the protein CASSYSWSTGTDTQYF.

The chain joins TRBV19 to TRBJ1-5; tentative D call: TRBD1 (6 bases). Germline V gives CDR1 LNHDA, CDR2 SQIVND (reference sequence). V was cut by 3 bases and J by 2 bases, with 14 bases left in between. This CDR3 spans 16 amino acids. The CDR3 DNA sequence: TGTGCCAGTAGTATCCAGGGGCCCGTCGGCAATCAGCCCCAGCATTTT. It specifies CASSIQGPVGNQPQHF.

This clone has just a few counts. The V and J genes are TRBV18 and TRBJ1-2, with a possible D match to TRBD1 (6 bases). The CDR3 extends over 14 amino acids. Germline V gene lookup returns CDR1 KGHSH and CDR2 LQKENI. Trimming took 2 bases from V and 8 from J, leaving 15 bases between them. The CDR3 here is CASSPFREGEGYTF. The DNA of the CDR3 is TGTGCCAGCTCACCATTCAGGGAGGGGGAAGGCTACACCTTC.

The chain uses TRBV18 and TRBJ1-1; possible D gene TRBD1, 6 bases. The CDR3 extends over 15 amino acids. Germline-derived CDR1 and CDR2 are KGHSH and LQKENI. The V end lost 3 bases, the J end lost 3 bases, and 14 bases lay between the germline ends. CDR3 loop: CASSPRDTPYTEAFF. In nucleotides, the CDR3 is TGTGCCAGCTCACCTAGGGACACCCCTTACACTGAAGCTTTCTTT.

V and J are TRBV7-9 and TRBJ1-2; D uncertain. Germline loops: CDR1 SEHNR, CDR2 FQNEAQ (reference sequence). The CDR3 covers 15 residues. Trimming cost V 0 bases and J 5 bases, with 13 bases left between them. The DNA of the CDR3 is TGTGCCAGCAGCTTAGCTGGAGGGCGTGGATATGGCTACACCTTC. It specifies CASSLAGGRGYGYTF.

This clone has just one count. V and J are TRBV5-1 and TRBJ2-1; no firm D call. Trimming removed 4 bases from V and 6 bases from J, with 17 bases in between. Germline V lookup: CDR1 SGHRS, CDR2 YFSETQ. CDR3 length: 15 residues. The CDR3 loop reads CASSPEMNGLNEQFF. In DNA form, the CDR3 reads TGCGCCAGCAGCCCCGAAATGAATGGCCTCAATGAGCAGTTCTTC.

The chain employs TRBV30 and TRBJ2-3; D ambiguous. The ends were cut back, 1 base at V and 0 bases at J, with 5 bases in the middle. The V gene's germline CDR1 is GTSNPN and CDR2 SVGIG (reference sequence). There are 13 residues in the CDR3. The DNA of the CDR3 is TGTGCCTGGAGTGACCAGAGCACAGATACGCAGTATTTT. Its translation: CAWSDQSTDTQYF.

In regard to this clone: Different DNA sequences within this sample yield the same CDR3. This chain connects TRBV15 to TRBJ1-4; D gene unclear. The germline V and J ends were trimmed by 0 bases and 8 bases, with 10 bases remaining between them. CDR1 LNHNV and CDR2 YYDKDF come from the germline V gene (reference sequence). The CDR3 has 14 residues. The CDR3 DNA follows: TGTGCCACCAGCAGAGATCGAGGGAGGGAAAAACTGTTTTTT. Its translation is CATSRDRGREKLFF.

This clone is a singleton in its sample. V usage is TRBV7-9 and J usage is TRBJ2-3; 8 nucleotides align to TRBD1. CDR1 SEHNR and CDR2 FQNEAQ come from the germline V gene (reference sequence). This CDR3 is 17 amino acids long. Germline trimming cut 3 bases from V and 4 bases from J; bases unmatched to any gene: 12. DNA for the CDR3: TGTGCCAGCAGCTTCCCCTCCACCGGACAGGGTGCAGATACGCAGTATTTT. Protein: CASSFPSTGQGADTQYF.

The chain uses TRBV29-1 and TRBJ2-7; D may be TRBD2 (6 bases). The CDR3 loop spans 11 amino acids. Trimming left V 6 bases short and J 5 bases short, with 11 bases between. Germline values: CDR1 SQVTM, CDR2 ANQGSEA. The CDR3 loop is CSVTSLNEQYF. In DNA form, the CDR3 reads TGCAGCGTAACTAGCTTGAACGAGCAGTACTTC.